This TCR beta chain is from a study of T-cell reconstitution after alpha-beta-depleted transplantation in children. Trimming stripped 8 bases from V and 5 bases from J, with 15 bases between. The germline V gene has CDR1 DFQATT and CDR2 SNEGSKA (reference sequence). The CDR3 extends over 12 amino acids. The TCRbeta library was prepared with unique molecular identifiers. TCRdb used MiXCR to reprocess the PCR reads, holding one entry per CDR3 protein. This sample has approximately 630,000 distinct CDR3 sequences, with about an eighth found just once. This clonotype was found a few times. What it recognizes is unknown. Study findings and constraints: Some patients' high day-60 TCRbeta diversity was traced to surviving recipient T cells and thymic progenitors. A year post-transplant, T-cell counts and diversity derived mostly from newly produced T cells.

The chain uses TRBV20-1 and TRBJ2-5; D is tentatively TRBD1 or TRBD2 (5 bases each). This TCR was recovered from a girl aged 2 to 9 with congenital amegakaryocytic thrombocytopenia, due to receive a stem cell transplant. The material sequenced was PBMCs, taken before TCRalphabeta/CD19-depleted stem cell transplant. The CDR3 is CSLLGRGETQYF. CDR3 coding DNA: TGCAGTCTGCTGGGGCGCGGGGAGACCCAGTACTTC.